The TCR beta chain described here comes from a study of cytotoxic CD8 clonotypes in ibrutinib-treated CLL. Overall study: Among patients, approximately 25 responded partially and 2 completely; 14 then stayed remitted and 12 progressed after median 68 months. Once patients had received a median around 12 months of treatment, range 6 to 36, response samples were obtained.

Genomic DNA for TCR beta libraries, about 1.8 micrograms, came from cryopreserved PBMCs. Trimming shortened V by 2 bases and J by 4 bases, and 7 bases separated the two germline ends. Germline CDR1 and CDR2: LNHNV and YYDKDF (reference sequence). The CDR3 is 13 residues long. Repertoires were generated with immunoSEQ multiplex PCR, while TCRdb's copy carries only in-frame clones and drops some. The table records some 200,000 clones, roughly 73% of them present only once. This clone was observed once. The antigen is unknown. Study results and caveats: Shared public clonotypes were rare, and on treatment they either got smaller or stayed the same.

The TCR sequence derives from a human donor with chronic lymphocytic leukemia. This chain connects TRBV15 to TRBJ2-3; a weak D match, TRBD2 (5 bases). The sample consisted of PBMCs, taken after 12 months of ibrutinib treatment. CDR3 sequence reads: CATSRRGPDTQYF. As DNA, the CDR3 is TGTGCCACCAGCAGACGCGGGCCAGATACGCAGTATTTT.